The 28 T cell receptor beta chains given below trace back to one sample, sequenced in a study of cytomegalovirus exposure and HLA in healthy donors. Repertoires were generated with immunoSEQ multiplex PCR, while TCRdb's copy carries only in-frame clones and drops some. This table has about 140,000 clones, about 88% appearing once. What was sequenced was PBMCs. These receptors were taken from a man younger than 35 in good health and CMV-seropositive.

CDR3 protein: CASRGQGAGTEAFF. CDR3 sequence (DNA): TGTGCCAGCAGGGGACAGGGGGCGGGCACTGAAGCTTTCTTT. The rearrangement uses TRBV2 and TRBJ1-1, with 12 bases identical to TRBD1. CDR1 SNHLY and CDR2 FYNNEI come from the germline V gene. This CDR3 contains 14 residues. Germline trimming cut 6 bases from V and 4 bases from J; bases unmatched to any gene: 3.

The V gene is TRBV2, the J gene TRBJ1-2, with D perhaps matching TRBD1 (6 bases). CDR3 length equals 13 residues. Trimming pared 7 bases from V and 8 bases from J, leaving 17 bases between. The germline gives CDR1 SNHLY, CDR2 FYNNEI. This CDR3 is CASTRDNRRGYTF. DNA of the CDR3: TGTGCCAGCACCCGGGACAACAGGCGGGGCTACACCTTC. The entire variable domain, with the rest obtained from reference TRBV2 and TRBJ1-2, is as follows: EPEVTQTPSHQVTQMGQEVILRCVPISNHLYFYWYRQILGQKVEFLVSFYNNEISEKSEIFDDQFSVERPDGSNFTLKIRSTKLEDSAMYFCASTRDNRRGYTFGSGTRLTVV.

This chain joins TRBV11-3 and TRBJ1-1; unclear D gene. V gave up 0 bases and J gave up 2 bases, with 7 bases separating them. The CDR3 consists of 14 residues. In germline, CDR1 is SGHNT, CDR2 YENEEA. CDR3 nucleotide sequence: TGTGCCAGCAGCTTAGATCCCCCTAACACTGAAGCTTTCTTT. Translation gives CASSLDPPNTEAFF. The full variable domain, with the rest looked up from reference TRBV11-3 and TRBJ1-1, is EAGVVQSPRYKIIEKKQPVAFWCNPISGHNTLYWYLQNLGQGPELLIRYENEEAVDDSQLPKDRFSAERLKGVDSTLKIQPAELGDSAVYLCASSLDPPNTEAFFGQGTRLTVV.

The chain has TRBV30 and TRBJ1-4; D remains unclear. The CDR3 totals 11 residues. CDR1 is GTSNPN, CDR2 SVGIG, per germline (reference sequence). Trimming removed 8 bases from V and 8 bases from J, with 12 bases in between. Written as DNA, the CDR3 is TGTGCCCTAGGTAAAGCCGAAAAACTGTTTTTT. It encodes CALGKAEKLFF.

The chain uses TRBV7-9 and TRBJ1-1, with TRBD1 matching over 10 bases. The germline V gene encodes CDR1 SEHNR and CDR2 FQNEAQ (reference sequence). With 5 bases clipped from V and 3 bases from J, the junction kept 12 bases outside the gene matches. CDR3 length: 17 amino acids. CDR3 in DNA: TGTGCCAGCAGCCCACCCCCCGGGACAGGGGCAGACACTGAAGCTTTCTTT. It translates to CASSPPPGTGADTEAFF.

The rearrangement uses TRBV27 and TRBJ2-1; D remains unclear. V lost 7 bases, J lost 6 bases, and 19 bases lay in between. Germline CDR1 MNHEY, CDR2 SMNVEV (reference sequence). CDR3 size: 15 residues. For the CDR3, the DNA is TGTGCCAGCACCTTCGTGCAGAGACTTGGCAATGAGCAGTTCTTC. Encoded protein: CASTFVQRLGNEQFF.

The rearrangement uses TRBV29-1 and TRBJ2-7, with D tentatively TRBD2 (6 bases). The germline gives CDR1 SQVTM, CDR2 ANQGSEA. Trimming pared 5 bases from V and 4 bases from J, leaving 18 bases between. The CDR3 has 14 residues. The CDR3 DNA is TGCAGCGTTTCCGCGCGGGATCAAGGGTACGAGCAGTACTTC. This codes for CSVSARDQGYEQYF.

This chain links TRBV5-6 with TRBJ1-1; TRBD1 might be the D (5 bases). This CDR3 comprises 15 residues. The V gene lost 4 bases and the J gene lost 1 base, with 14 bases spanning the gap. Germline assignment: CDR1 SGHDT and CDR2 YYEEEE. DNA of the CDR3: TGTGCCAGCAGCCCCCAGGGCGGGGCGAACACTGAAGCTTTCTTT. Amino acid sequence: CASSPQGGANTEAFF.

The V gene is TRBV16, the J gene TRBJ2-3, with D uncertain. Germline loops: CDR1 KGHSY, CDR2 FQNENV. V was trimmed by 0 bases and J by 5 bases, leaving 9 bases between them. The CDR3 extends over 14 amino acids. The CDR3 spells CASSQSNSRDTQYF. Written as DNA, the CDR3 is TGTGCCAGCAGCCAATCTAACTCAAGAGATACGCAGTATTTT.

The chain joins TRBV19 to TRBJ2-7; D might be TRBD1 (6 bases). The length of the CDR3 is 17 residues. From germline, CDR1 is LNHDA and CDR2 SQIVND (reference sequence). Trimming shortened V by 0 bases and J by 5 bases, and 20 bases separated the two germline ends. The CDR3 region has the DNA TGTGCCAGTAGTATAGAGGGTCAACAGGGTGAACGTCACGAGCAGTACTTC. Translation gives CASSIEGQQGERHEQYF.

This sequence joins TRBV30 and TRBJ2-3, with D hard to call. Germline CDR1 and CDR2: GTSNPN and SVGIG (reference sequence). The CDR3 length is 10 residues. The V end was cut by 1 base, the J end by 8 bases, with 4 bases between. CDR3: CAWSDSTQYF. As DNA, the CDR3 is TGTGCCTGGAGTGATAGTACGCAGTATTTT.

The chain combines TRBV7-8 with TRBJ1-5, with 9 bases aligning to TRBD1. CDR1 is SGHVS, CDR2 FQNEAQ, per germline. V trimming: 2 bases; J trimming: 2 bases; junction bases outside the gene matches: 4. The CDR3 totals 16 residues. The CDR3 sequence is CASSLIRDRGNQPQHF. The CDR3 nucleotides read TGTGCCAGCAGCTTAATCCGGGACAGGGGCAATCAGCCCCAGCATTTT.

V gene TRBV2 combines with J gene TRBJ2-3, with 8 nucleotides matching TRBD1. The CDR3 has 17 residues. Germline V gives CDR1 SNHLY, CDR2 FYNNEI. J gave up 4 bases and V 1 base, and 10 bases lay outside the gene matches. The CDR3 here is CASSEVTGGRRSDTQYF. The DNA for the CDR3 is TGTGCCAGCAGTGAAGTTACAGGGGGTCGCCGATCAGATACGCAGTATTTT.

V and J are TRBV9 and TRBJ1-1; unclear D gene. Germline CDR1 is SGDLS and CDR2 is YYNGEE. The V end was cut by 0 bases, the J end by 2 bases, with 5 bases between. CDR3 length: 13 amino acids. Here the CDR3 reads CASSVGANTEAFF. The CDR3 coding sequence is TGTGCCAGCAGCGTAGGGGCAAACACTGAAGCTTTCTTT.

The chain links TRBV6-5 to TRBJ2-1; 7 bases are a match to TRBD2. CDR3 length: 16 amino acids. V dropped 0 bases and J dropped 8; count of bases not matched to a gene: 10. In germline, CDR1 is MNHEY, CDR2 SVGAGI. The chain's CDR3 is CASSYSFGLENYEQFF. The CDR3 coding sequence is TGTGCCAGCAGTTACTCCTTTGGACTAGAGAATTATGAGCAGTTCTTC.

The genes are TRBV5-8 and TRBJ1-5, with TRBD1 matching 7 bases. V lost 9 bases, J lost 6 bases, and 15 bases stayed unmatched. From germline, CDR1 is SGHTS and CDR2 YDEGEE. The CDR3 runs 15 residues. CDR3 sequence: CATSGVQTGRQPQHF. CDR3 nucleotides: TGTGCCACCTCGGGGGTTCAGACAGGGCGTCAGCCCCAGCATTTT.

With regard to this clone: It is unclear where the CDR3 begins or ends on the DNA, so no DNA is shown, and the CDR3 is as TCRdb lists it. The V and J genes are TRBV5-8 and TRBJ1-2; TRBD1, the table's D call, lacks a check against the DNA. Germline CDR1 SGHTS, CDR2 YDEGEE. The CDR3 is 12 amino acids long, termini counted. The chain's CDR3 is CASSLSVGQGAF.

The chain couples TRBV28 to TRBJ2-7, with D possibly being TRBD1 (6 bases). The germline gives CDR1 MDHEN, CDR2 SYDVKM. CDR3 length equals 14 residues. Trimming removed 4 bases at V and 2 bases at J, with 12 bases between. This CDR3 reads CASSSRDTTYEQYF. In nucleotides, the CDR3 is TGTGCCAGCAGTTCCCGGGACACCACCTACGAGCAGTACTTC.

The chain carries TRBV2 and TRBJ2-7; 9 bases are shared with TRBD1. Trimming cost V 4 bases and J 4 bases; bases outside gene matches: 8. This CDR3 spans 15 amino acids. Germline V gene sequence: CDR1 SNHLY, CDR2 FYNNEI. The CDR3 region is CASSAPGQGTYEQYF. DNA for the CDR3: TGTGCCAGCAGTGCCCCGGGACAGGGAACATACGAGCAGTACTTC.

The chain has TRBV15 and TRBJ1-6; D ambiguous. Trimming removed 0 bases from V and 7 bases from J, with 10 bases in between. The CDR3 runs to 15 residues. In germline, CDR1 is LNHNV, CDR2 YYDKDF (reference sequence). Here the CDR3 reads CATSRDQKTNSPLHF. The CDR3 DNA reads TGTGCCACCAGCAGAGACCAAAAGACAAATTCACCCCTCCACTTT.

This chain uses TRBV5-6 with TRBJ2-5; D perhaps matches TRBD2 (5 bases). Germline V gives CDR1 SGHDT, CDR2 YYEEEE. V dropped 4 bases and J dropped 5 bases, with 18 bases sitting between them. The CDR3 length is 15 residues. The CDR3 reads CASSRVGVAWETQYF. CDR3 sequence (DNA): TGTGCCAGCAGCCGGGTGGGAGTAGCGTGGGAGACCCAGTACTTC.

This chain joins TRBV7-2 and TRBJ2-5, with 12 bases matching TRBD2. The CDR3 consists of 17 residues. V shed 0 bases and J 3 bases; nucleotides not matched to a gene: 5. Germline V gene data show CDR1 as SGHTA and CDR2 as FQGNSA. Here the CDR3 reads CASSLAWLAGGKETQYF. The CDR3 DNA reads TGTGCCAGCAGCTTAGCGTGGCTAGCGGGAGGGAAAGAGACCCAGTACTTC. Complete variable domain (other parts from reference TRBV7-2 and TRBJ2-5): GAGVSQSPSNKVTEKGKDVELRCDPISGHTALYWYRQSLGQGLEFLIYFQGNSAPDKSGLPSDRFSAERTGGSVSTLTIQRTQQEDSAVYLCASSLAWLAGGKETQYFGPGTRLLVL.

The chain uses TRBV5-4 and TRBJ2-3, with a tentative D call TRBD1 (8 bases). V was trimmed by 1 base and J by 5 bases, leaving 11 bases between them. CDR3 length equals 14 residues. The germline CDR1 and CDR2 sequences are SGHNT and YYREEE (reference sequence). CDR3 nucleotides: TGTGCCAGCAGCTTGACAGGGGGGGAAGATACGCAGTATTTT. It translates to CASSLTGGEDTQYF.

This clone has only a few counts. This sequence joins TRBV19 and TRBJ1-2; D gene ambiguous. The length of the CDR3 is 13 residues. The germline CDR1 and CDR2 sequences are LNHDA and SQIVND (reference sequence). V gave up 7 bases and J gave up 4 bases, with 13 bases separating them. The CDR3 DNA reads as TGTGCCAGTAAAAGTTTGGGGAGCTATGGCTACACCTTC. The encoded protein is CASKSLGSYGYTF. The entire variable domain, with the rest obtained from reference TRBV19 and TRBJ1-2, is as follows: DGGITQSPKYLFRKEGQNVTLSCEQNLNHDAMYWYRQDPGQGLRLIYYSQIVNDFQKGDIAEGYSVSREKKESFPLTVTSAQKNPTAFYLCASKSLGSYGYTFGSGTRLTVV.

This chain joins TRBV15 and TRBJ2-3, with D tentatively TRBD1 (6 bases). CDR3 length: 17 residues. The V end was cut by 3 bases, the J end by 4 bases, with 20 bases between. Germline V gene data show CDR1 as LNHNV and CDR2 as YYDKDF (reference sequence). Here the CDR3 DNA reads TGTGCCACCAGCAGGGCACTACAGGGATCGGGGCCAGATACGCAGTATTTT. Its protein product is CATSRALQGSGPDTQYF.

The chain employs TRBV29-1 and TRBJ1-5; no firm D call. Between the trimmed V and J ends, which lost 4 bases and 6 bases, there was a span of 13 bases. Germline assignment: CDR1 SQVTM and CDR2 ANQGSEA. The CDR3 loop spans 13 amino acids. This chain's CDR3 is CSVGRAEGQPQHF. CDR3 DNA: TGCAGCGTTGGGAGGGCGGAAGGTCAGCCCCAGCATTTT.

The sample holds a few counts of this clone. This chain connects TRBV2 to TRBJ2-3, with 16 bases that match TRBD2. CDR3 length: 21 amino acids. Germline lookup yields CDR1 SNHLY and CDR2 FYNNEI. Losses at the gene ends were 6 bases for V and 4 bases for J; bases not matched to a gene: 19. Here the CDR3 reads CASSTDTGTSGGAVEADTQYF. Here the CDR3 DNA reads TGTGCCAGCAGCACTGATACCGGGACTAGCGGGGGGGCCGTGGAGGCAGATACGCAGTATTTT.

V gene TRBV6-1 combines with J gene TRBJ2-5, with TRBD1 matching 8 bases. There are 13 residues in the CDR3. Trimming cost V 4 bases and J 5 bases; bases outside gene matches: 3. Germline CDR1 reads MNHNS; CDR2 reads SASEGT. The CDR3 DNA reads TGTGCCAGCAGTGGACAGGGGCTCGAGACCCAGTACTTC. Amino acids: CASSGQGLETQYF.